These T cell receptor beta chains were read from a single sample in a study of beta chain features in type 1 diabetes. Using immunoSEQ multiplex PCR, the repertoire was profiled, and TCRdb retains in-frame clones only, with some absent. The repertoire includes about 230,000 clones, 9.6% of them detected once, and about 0.037% sits in the top ten. The sequenced sample consisted of naive CD4+ T cells from blood. All receptors come from a woman aged 18 to 35 in good health. Each CDR3 is given with its conserved first and last residue. A D gene is named only where the DNA matches it firmly. A row's size may be missing; if present it is once, few, many or a size class.

J: TRBJ2-1; V: TRBV19; D: TRBD1; size: NA; CDR3: CASSVRTGINEQFF; DNA: TGTGCCAGTAGTGTAAGGACAGGGATCAATGAGCAGTTCTTC
J: TRBJ2-1; V: TRBV6-5; D: NA; size: NA; CDR3: CASKPSDRNEQFF; DNA: TGTGCCAGCAAGCCTAGCGATAGGAATGAGCAGTTCTTC
J: TRBJ2-7; V: TRBV7-2; D: NA; size: NA; CDR3: CASSLTSVSEQYF; DNA: TGTGCCAGCAGCTTAACGAGCGTCTCAGAGCAGTACTTC
J: TRBJ1-5; V: TRBV27; D: NA; size: NA; CDR3: CASSSLRFQGSDQPQHF; DNA: TGTGCCAGCAGTTCCCTCAGATTCCAGGGGAGTGATCAGCCCCAGCATTTT
J: TRBJ2-1; V: TRBV5-1; D: TRBD1; size: few; CDR3: CASSLDPGQGRVEQFF; DNA: TGCGCCAGCAGCTTGGACCCCGGACAGGGAAGAGTTGAGCAGTTCTTC
J: TRBJ2-5; V: TRBV15; D: TRBD2; size: few; CDR3: CATSRGGQAGGETQYF; DNA: TGTGCCACCAGCAGAGGAGGTCAAGCGGGAGGGGAGACCCAGTACTTC
J: TRBJ2-6; V: TRBV7-3; D: TRBD1; size: NA; CDR3: CASSSGGTGRTGANVLTF; DNA: TGTGCCAGCAGTTCCGGGGGGACAGGGAGGACTGGGGCCAACGTCCTGACTTTC
J: TRBJ2-7; V: TRBV27; D: NA; size: NA; CDR3: CASSYVGGHEQYF; DNA: TGTGCCAGCAGTTACGTCGGGGGGCACGAGCAGTACTTC
J: TRBJ2-7; V: TRBV4-1; D: TRBD2; size: few; CDR3: CASSQGEGTYEQYF; DNA: TGCGCCAGCAGCCAAGGGGAGGGTACCTACGAGCAGTACTTC
J: TRBJ2-7; V: TRBV11-2; D: NA; size: NA; CDR3: CASSLGSRGAYEQYF; DNA: TGTGCCAGCAGCTTAGGGTCCAGGGGGGCCTACGAGCAGTACTTC
J: TRBJ1-4; V: TRBV18; D: NA; size: NA; CDR3: CASSPHEPGTSEKLFF; DNA: TGTGCCAGCTCACCCCACGAACCCGGGACAAGTGAAAAACTGTTTTTT
J: TRBJ2-5; V: TRBV11-2; D: TRBD2; size: few; CDR3: CASSPGLAGRQETQYF; DNA: TGTGCCAGCAGCCCGGGACTAGCGGGCCGCCAAGAGACCCAGTACTTC
J: TRBJ1-1; V: TRBV7-9; D: NA; size: few; CDR3: CASSLGGHMNTEAFF; DNA: TGTGCCAGCAGCCTGGGGGGGCACATGAACACTGAAGCTTTCTTT
J: TRBJ1-1; V: TRBV30; D: TRBD1; size: few; CDR3: CAWSPTFATGVNTEAFF; DNA: TGTGCCTGGAGCCCCACCTTCGCGACAGGGGTGAACACTGAAGCTTTCTTT
J: TRBJ1-1; V: TRBV29-1; D: TRBD1; size: few; CDR3: CSVPAGGKTEAFF; DNA: TGCAGCGTTCCGGCAGGGGGCAAGACTGAAGCTTTCTTT
J: TRBJ2-1; V: TRBV15; D: NA; size: NA; CDR3: CATSGLAPRGEQFF; DNA: TGTGCCACTTCGGGGCTAGCGCCACGGGGTGAGCAGTTCTTC
J: TRBJ2-2; V: TRBV5-6; D: TRBD2; size: NA; CDR3: CASKNSGGGLNTGELFF; DNA: TGTGCCAGCAAAAACTCGGGGGGTGGACTGAACACCGGGGAGCTGTTTTTT
J: TRBJ1-1; V: TRBV5-1; D: NA; size: NA; CDR3: CASSREGINTEAFF; DNA: TGCGCCAGCAGCAGGGAGGGGATAAACACTGAAGCTTTCTTT
J: TRBJ1-6; V: TRBV2; D: TRBD1; size: few; CDR3: CASNPGQGYSPLHF; DNA: TGTGCCAGCAACCCGGGACAGGGTTATTCACCCCTCCACTTT
J: TRBJ2-1; V: TRBV2; D: NA; size: few; CDR3: CASSETWRQNEQFF; DNA: TGTGCCAGCAGTGAAACCTGGCGGCAGAATGAGCAGTTCTTC
J: TRBJ2-4; V: TRBV7-2; D: NA; size: NA; CDR3: CASSLSGDENIQYF; DNA: TGTGCCAGCAGCTTATCAGGGGATGAAAACATTCAGTACTTC
J: TRBJ2-3; V: TRBV6-1; D: NA; size: few; CDR3: CASSPGGTDTQYF; DNA: TGTGCCAGCAGCCCCGGTGGCACAGATACGCAGTATTTT